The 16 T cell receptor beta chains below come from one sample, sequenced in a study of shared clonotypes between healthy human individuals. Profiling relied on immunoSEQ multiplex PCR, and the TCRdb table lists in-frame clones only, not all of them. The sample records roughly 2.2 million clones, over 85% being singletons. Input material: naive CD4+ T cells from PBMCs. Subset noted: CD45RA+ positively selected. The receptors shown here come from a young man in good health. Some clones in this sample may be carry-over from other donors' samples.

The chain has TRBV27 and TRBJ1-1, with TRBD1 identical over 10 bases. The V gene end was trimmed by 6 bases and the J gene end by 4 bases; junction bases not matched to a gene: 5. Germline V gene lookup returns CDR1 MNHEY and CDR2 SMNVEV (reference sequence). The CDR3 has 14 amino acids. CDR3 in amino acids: CASSYGDRGTEAFF. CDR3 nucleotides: TGTGCCAGCAGCTACGGGGACAGGGGCACTGAAGCTTTCTTT.

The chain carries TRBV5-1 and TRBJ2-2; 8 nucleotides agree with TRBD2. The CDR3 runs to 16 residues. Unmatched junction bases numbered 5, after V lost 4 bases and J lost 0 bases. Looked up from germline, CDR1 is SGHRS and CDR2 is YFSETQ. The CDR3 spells CASSELADANTGELFF. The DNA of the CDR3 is TGCGCCAGCAGCGAACTAGCGGACGCGAACACCGGGGAGCTGTTTTTT.

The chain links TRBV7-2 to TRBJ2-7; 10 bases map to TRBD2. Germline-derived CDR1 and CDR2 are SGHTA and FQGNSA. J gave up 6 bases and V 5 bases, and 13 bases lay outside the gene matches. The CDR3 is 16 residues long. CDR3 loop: CASSRLAGDLSAEQYF. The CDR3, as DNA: TGTGCCAGCAGCCGGCTAGCGGGAGATCTAAGTGCCGAGCAGTACTTC.

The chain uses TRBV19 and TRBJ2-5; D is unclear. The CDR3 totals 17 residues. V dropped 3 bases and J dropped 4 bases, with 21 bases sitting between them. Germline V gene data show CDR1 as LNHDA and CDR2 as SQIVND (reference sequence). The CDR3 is CASSILGRIEVGETQYF. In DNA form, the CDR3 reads TGTGCCAGTAGTATTCTCGGACGGATCGAGGTAGGAGAGACCCAGTACTTC.

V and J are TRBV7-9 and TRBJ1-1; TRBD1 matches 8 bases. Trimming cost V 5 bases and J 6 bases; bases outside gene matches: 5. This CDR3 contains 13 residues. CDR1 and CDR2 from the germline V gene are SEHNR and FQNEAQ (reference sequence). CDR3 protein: CASSQAGGPEAFF. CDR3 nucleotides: TGTGCCAGCAGCCAAGCAGGGGGCCCTGAAGCTTTCTTT.

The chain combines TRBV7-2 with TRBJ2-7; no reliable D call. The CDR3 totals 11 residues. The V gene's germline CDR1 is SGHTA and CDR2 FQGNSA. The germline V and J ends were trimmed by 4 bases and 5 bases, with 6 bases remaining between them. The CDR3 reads CASSYRHEQYF. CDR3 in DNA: TGTGCCAGCAGCTATCGACACGAGCAGTACTTC.

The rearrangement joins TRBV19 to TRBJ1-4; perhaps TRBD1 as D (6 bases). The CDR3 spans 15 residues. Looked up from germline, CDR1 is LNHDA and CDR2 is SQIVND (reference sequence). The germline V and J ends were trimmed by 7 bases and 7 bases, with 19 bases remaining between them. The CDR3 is CASNSRGREGEKLFF. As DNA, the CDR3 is TGTGCCAGTAATAGTCGGGGGCGCGAAGGTGAAAAACTGTTTTTT.

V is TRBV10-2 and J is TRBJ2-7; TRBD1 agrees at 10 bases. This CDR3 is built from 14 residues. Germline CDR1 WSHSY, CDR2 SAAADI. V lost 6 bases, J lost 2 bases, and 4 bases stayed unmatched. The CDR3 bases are TGCGCCAGCAGAATAGGACAGGGGGCCTACGAGCAGTACTTC. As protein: CASRIGQGAYEQYF.

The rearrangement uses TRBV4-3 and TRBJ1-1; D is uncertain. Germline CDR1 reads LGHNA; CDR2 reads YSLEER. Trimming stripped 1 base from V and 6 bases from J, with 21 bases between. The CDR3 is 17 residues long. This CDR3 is CASSQGFGGPPRAEAFF. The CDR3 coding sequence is TGCGCCAGCAGCCAAGGTTTCGGAGGGCCCCCGCGCGCTGAAGCTTTCTTT.

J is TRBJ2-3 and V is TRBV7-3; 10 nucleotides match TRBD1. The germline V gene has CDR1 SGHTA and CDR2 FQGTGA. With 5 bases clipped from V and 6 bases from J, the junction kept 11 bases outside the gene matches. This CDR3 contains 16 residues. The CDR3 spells CASSPVRDRGLDTQYF. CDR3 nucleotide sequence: TGTGCCAGCAGCCCGGTTCGGGACAGGGGATTGGATACGCAGTATTTT.

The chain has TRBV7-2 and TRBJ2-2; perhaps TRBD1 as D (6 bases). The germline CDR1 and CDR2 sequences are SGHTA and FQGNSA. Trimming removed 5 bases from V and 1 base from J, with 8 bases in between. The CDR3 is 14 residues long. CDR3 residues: CASSDRLNTGELFF. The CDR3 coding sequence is TGTGCCAGCAGCGACAGGTTGAACACCGGGGAGCTGTTTTTT.

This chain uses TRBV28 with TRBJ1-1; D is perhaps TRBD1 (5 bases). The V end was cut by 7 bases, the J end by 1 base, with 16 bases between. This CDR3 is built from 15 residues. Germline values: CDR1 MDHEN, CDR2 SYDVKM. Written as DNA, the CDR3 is TGTGCCAGCATCGCCCGGCCGGGGCCGAACACTGAAGCTTTCTTT. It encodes CASIARPGPNTEAFF.

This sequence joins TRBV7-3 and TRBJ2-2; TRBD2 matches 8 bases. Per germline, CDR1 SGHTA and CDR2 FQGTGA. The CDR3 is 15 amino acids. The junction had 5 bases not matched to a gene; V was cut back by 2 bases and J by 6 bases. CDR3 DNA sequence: TGTGCCAGCAGCTTAGGGTTAGCGGGACCCGGGGAGCTGTTTTTT. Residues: CASSLGLAGPGELFF. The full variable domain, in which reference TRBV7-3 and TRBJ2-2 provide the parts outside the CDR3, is GAGVSQTPSNKVTEKGKYVELRCDPISGHTALYWYRQSLGQGPEFLIYFQGTGAADDSGLPNDRFFAVRPEGSVSTLKIQRTERGDSAVYLCASSLGLAGPGELFFGEGSRLTVL.

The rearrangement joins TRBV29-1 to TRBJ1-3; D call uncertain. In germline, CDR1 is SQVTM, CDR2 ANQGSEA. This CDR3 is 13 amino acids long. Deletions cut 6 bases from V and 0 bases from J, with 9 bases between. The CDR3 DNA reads TGCAGCGTCTTACCCAACTCTGGAAACACCATATATTTT. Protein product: CSVLPNSGNTIYF.

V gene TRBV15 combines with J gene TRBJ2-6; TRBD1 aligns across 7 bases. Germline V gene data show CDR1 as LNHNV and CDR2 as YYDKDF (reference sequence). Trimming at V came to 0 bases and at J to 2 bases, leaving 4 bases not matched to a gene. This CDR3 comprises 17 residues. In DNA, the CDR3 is TGTGCCACCAGCAGAGATCAAGGGGGCGCTGGGGCCAACGTCCTGACTTTC. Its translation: CATSRDQGGAGANVLTF.

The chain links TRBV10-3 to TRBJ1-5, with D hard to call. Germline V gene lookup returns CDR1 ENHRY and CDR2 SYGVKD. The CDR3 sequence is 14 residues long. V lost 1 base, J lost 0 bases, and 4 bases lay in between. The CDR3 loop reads CAISELDSNQPQHF. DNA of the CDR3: TGTGCCATCAGTGAGTTGGATAGCAATCAGCCCCAGCATTTT.